Reported below is one T cell receptor beta chain. Enrollment of patients from Seattle took place during active infection, with longitudinal follow-up. Study processing details: Estimation of nucleated cell counts relied on the amplification of reference gene primers. The assay was immunoSEQ multiplex PCR, and TCRdb's table has in-frame clones only and misses some. V, J and clone size reflect that table, while D and trimming were determined from the DNA. The sample carries 250,000 to 400,000 clones, 75% to 90% recorded once. The data derive from a study of blood T cell repertoires in COVID-19. Turning to the study itself: The United States, Italy and Spain provided the acute and convalescent COVID-19 samples. T cells, B-cell-depleted T cells, or PBMCs provided the cDNA or gDNA that served as material.

This CDR3 spans 15 amino acids. CDR1 and CDR2 (germline): SEHNR, FQNEAQ (reference sequence). V was clipped by 7 bases and J by 0 bases, with 13 bases between them. Material: peripheral blood. V is TRBV7-9 and J is TRBJ2-4, with a possible D match to TRBD1 (6 bases). This TCR was sampled from a woman aged 25-40 years with COVID-19, enrolled during active disease. Written as DNA, the CDR3 is TGTGCCAGCACCGGTGGACAGCTAGCCAAAAACATTCAGTACTTC. Its protein is CASTGGQLAKNIQYF.